Listed here are 20 T cell receptor beta chains from one sample, sequenced in a study of T cell repertoires in cytomegalovirus infection. Each CDR3 protein is one row after TCRdb ran MiXCR on the reads. The table shows about 770,000 distinct CDR3 sequences, with roughly 29% occurring only once. Antigens for these TCRs are unknown. The source material was cultured CD8+ T cells from PBMCs, sampled from culture after CMV antigen stimulation. The receptors derive from a human donor in good health (CMV status not recorded). Some clones in this sample may be carry-over from other donors' samples.

This clonotype occurred many times. The rearrangement links TRBV7-9 to TRBJ2-5; D ambiguous. CDR1 is SEHNR, CDR2 FQNEAQ, per germline (reference sequence). Trimming cost V 4 bases and J 1 base, with 13 bases left between them. The CDR3 extends over 15 amino acids. CDR3 DNA sequence: TGTGCCAGCAGCTCAACAGAGGCCTTCCAAGAGACCCAGTACTTC. It is translated as CASSSTEAFQETQYF.

This clonotype was counted a few times. The chain couples TRBV20-1 to TRBJ2-7; TRBD1 agrees at 8 bases. In germline, CDR1 is DFQATT, CDR2 SNEGSKA (reference sequence). The J segment lost 2 bases and the V segment lost 5 bases, leaving 8 bases of the junction unmatched. There are 14 residues in the CDR3. DNA for the CDR3: TGCAGTGCTCCCCGGACAGGGTTACCCTACGAGCAGTACTTC. This sequence encodes CSAPRTGLPYEQYF.

This clonotype was counted between two and nine times. The rearrangement links TRBV9 to TRBJ1-1; TRBD1 is a possible D gene (6 bases). This CDR3 comprises 17 residues. Germline V gene sequence: CDR1 SGDLS, CDR2 YYNGEE. V lost 3 bases and J lost 3, with 21 bases in between. The CDR3 sequence: CASSAELNGGRDTEAFF. As DNA, the CDR3 is TGTGCCAGCAGCGCAGAACTCAACGGGGGCAGGGACACTGAAGCTTTCTTT. The full variable domain, in which reference TRBV9 and TRBJ1-1 provide the parts outside the CDR3, is DSGVTQTPKHLITATGQRVTLRCSPRSGDLSVYWYQQSLDQGLQFLIQYYNGEERAKGNILERFSAQQFPDLHSELNLSSLELGDSALYFCASSAELNGGRDTEAFFGQGTRLTVV.

In its sample, this clonotype was seen a few times. This chain joins TRBV7-9 and TRBJ1-1; D perhaps matches TRBD1 (5 bases). Germline CDR1 and CDR2: SEHNR and FQNEAQ (reference sequence). Trimming shortened V by 11 bases and J by 4 bases, and 11 bases separated the two germline ends. The CDR3 runs to 11 residues. The CDR3 here is CAGAGGTEAFF. CDR3 in DNA: TGTGCCGGGGCAGGAGGCACTGAAGCTTTCTTT.

This clonotype was recorded at least ten times. J is TRBJ2-5 and V is TRBV7-2, with a weak D call TRBD2 (6 bases). Trimming cost V 5 bases and J 4 bases, with 11 bases left between them. This CDR3 region has 13 residues. Germline V lookup: CDR1 SGHTA, CDR2 FQGNSA. DNA for the CDR3: TGTGCCAGCAGCAACCGACTAGGAGAGACCCAGTACTTC. This translates into CASSNRLGETQYF.

This clonotype was recorded a few times. V and J are TRBV10-1 and TRBJ2-3, with 10 nucleotides matching TRBD2. CDR3 length equals 15 residues. CDR1 and CDR2 from the germline V gene are WNHNN and SYGVQD (reference sequence). The trim removed 6 bases at V and 0 bases at J, leaving 3 bases unmatched. The CDR3 loop reads CASSGLADSTDTQYF. The CDR3 coding sequence is TGCGCCAGCAGCGGACTAGCGGACAGCACAGATACGCAGTATTTT.

This clonotype has more than one count but fewer than ten. V gene TRBV11-3 combines with J gene TRBJ2-3; 7 nucleotides line up with TRBD2. The CDR3 runs to 16 residues. V shed 2 bases and J 0 bases; nucleotides not matched to a gene: 5. Germline CDR1 is SGHNT and CDR2 is YENEEA. Written as DNA, the CDR3 is TGTGCCAGCAGCTTATTCGGGGGGAGGAGCACAGATACGCAGTATTTT. The encoded protein is CASSLFGGRSTDTQYF. The variable domain in full, with the rest retrieved from reference TRBV11-3 and TRBJ2-3, is EAGVVQSPRYKIIEKKQPVAFWCNPISGHNTLYWYLQNLGQGPELLIRYENEEAVDDSQLPKDRFSAERLKGVDSTLKIQPAELGDSAVYLCASSLFGGRSTDTQYFGPGTRLTVL.

The table lists this clonotype with a few counts. This chain connects TRBV7-2 to TRBJ1-1; 12 positions match TRBD1. CDR1 is SGHTA, CDR2 FQGNSA, per germline. V lost 5 bases and J lost 4; bases outside the gene matches: 5. The CDR3 totals 15 residues. The CDR3, as DNA: TGTGCCAGCAGCACCGGGACAGGGGGCTTCACTGAAGCTTTCTTT. Protein: CASSTGTGGFTEAFF.

The rearrangement uses TRBV27 and TRBJ2-5, with 7 bases lining up with TRBD2. Unmatched junction bases numbered 4, after V lost 6 bases and J lost 3 bases. This CDR3 comprises 13 residues. CDR1 is MNHEY and CDR2 is SMNVEV in the germline V gene (reference sequence). CDR3 sequence (DNA): TGTGCCAGCAGCTCCCGGGGGGAAGAGACCCAGTACTTC. Translation: CASSSRGEETQYF.

The rearrangement links TRBV5-1 to TRBJ2-1; 7 positions agree with TRBD1. The CDR3 totals 16 residues. CDR1 is SGHRS and CDR2 is YFSETQ in the germline V gene. V shed 3 bases and J 3 bases; nucleotides not matched to a gene: 9. CDR3: CASSSSPQGDYNEQFF. The CDR3 bases are TGCGCCAGCAGCTCCTCGCCCCAGGGGGACTACAATGAGCAGTTCTTC.

This clonotype was observed a few times. This chain uses TRBV27 with TRBJ2-2, with TRBD2 as a possible D gene (5 bases). Germline V CDR1 and CDR2: MNHEY, SMNVEV (reference sequence). This CDR3 is built from 13 residues. Trimming removed 4 bases at V and 6 bases at J, with 9 bases between. The CDR3 nucleotides read TGTGCCAGCAGTTCAGACTACTCCGGGGAGCTGTTTTTT. Its protein is CASSSDYSGELFF.

The chain couples TRBV25-1 to TRBJ1-2, with 7 nucleotides matching TRBD1. There are 16 residues in the CDR3. Germline assignment: CDR1 MGHDK and CDR2 SYGVNS. V lost 3 bases, J lost 7 bases, and 14 bases stayed unmatched. CDR3: CASSDPRGEGALGYTF. DNA of the CDR3: TGTGCCAGCAGTGACCCCCGTGGGGAGGGGGCGCTTGGCTACACCTTC.

This clonotype was observed a handful of times. V is TRBV7-8 and J is TRBJ1-1; D remains ambiguous. Looked up from germline, CDR1 is SGHVS and CDR2 is FQNEAQ. The CDR3 spans 12 residues. V was pared by 5 bases and J by 7 bases, with 11 bases between. In nucleotides, the CDR3 is TGTGCCAGCAGCCAATCGGTTCTTGAAGCTTTCTTT. This gives the protein CASSQSVLEAFF.

This clonotype was detected many times. This chain connects TRBV7-2 to TRBJ2-3, with 12 bases lining up with TRBD1. Trimming cost V 5 bases and J 3 bases; bases outside gene matches: 3. The CDR3 has 15 amino acids. Germline CDR1 reads SGHTA; CDR2 reads FQGNSA. The CDR3 sequence: CASSTGQGATDTQYF. The CDR3 coding sequence is TGTGCCAGCAGCACGGGACAGGGGGCTACAGATACGCAGTATTTT.

V is TRBV3-1 and J is TRBJ1-4; D remains ambiguous. The germline V and J ends were trimmed by 0 bases and 8 bases, with 16 bases remaining between them. CDR1 is LGHDT and CDR2 is YNNKEL in the germline V gene (reference sequence). This CDR3 has 16 amino acids. The CDR3 DNA sequence: TGTGCCAGCAGCCAAGATAAAGGCCGGGGAGGGGAAAAACTGTTTTTT. As protein: CASSQDKGRGGEKLFF.

The chain employs TRBV7-6 and TRBJ2-3; 13 bases align to TRBD2. Germline V gene lookup returns CDR1 SGHVS and CDR2 FNYEAQ. After removal of 7 bases from V and 6 bases from J, the junction contained 10 bases not matched to a gene. The CDR3 extends over 16 amino acids. The CDR3 spells CASTSQTSGGMDTQYF. CDR3 sequence (DNA): TGTGCCAGCACCTCCCAGACTAGCGGGGGGATGGATACGCAGTATTTT. The complete variable domain, with remaining parts taken from reference TRBV7-6 and TRBJ2-3, reads GAGVSQSPRYKVTKRGQDVALRCDPISGHVSLYWYRQALGQGPEFLTYFNYEAQQDKSGLPNDRFSAERPEGSISTLTIQRTEQRDSAMYRCASTSQTSGGMDTQYFGPGTRLTVL.

This clonotype was detected a few times. The rearrangement links TRBV12-5 to TRBJ1-1; perhaps TRBD1 as D (5 bases). The V end was cut by 0 bases, the J end by 3 bases, with 20 bases between. Germline V gene lookup returns CDR1 LGHNT and CDR2 FRNRAP. CDR3 length: 18 residues. CDR3 nucleotides: TGTGCTAGTGGTTTGGTACGGGGACGGGGGAGACGGGACACTGAAGCTTTCTTT. Protein product: CASGLVRGRGRRDTEAFF.

This clonotype was observed a few times. This rearrangement joins TRBV19 to TRBJ1-6; D remains unclear. Trimming removed 10 bases from V and 2 bases from J, with 15 bases in between. The CDR3 has 15 amino acids. Germline lookup yields CDR1 LNHDA and CDR2 SQIVND (reference sequence). The CDR3, as DNA: TGTGCCACCCTGGGGTCGTCCGCCTATAATTCACCCCTCCACTTT. Translated, it gives CATLGSSAYNSPLHF.

Concerning this clonotype: A read error may produce the germline difference seen at one junction end. The V call is TRBV7-7, the J call TRBJ2-5; D may be TRBD2 (5 bases). The CDR3 covers 16 residues. Germline-derived CDR1 and CDR2 are SSHAT and FNYEAQ (reference sequence). The CDR3: CASSLEAGEYQETQYF. In DNA, the CDR3 is TGTGCTAGCAGCTTAGAGGCCGGGGAGTACCAAGAGACCCAGTACTTC. Complete variable domain (other parts from reference TRBV7-7 and TRBJ2-5): GAGVSQSPRYKVTKRGQDVTLRCDPISSHATLYWYQQALGQGPEFLTYFNYEAQPDKSGLPSDRFSAERPEGSISTLTIQRTEQRDSAMYRCASSLEAGEYQETQYFGPGTRLLVL.

The V call is TRBV7-2, the J call TRBJ2-7; 9 bases map to TRBD2. Germline V lookup: CDR1 SGHTA, CDR2 FQGNSA. CDR3 length: 14 amino acids. The ends lost 5 bases at V and 3 bases at J; junction bases unmatched: 5. The DNA for the CDR3 is TGTGCCAGCAGCCCTGGAGCGGGGGGCTACGAGCAGTACGTC. Translated: CASSPGAGGYEQYV.